The present T cell receptor beta chain was sequenced within a study of shared clonotypes between healthy human individuals. Clones were sequenced by immunoSEQ multiplex PCR, and TCRdb holds only the in-frame ones, with some missing. The sample carries around 2,000,000 clones, about 94% recorded once. The CDR3 runs 15 residues. Germline CDR1 is KGHSH and CDR2 is LQKENI. Trimming removed 10 bases from V and 4 bases from J, with 19 bases in between. CD8 cells classed as naive were CD45RO-negative and positively selected for CCR7, excluding terminally differentiated effector memory CD45RA+ cells. The J gene is TRBJ1-4, the V gene TRBV18; a weak D match, TRBD1 (6 bases). The sequenced material came from naive CD8+ T cells sorted from blood. The source is a man in his late teens or twenties in good health. CDR3 sequence (DNA): TGTGCCACCCTCCCAGAGGGACATCTTAATGAAAAACTGTTTTTT. This encodes CATLPEGHLNEKLFF. The full variable domain, rest sourced from reference TRBV18 and TRBJ1-4, is NAGVMQNPRHLVRRRGQEARLRCSPMKGHSHVYWYRQLPEEGLKFMVYLQKENIIDESGMPKERFSAEFPKEGPSILRIQQVVRGDSAAYFCATLPEGHLNEKLFFGSGTQLSVL.